This T cell receptor beta chain was sequenced in a study of tumor-infiltrating lymphocytes in primary liver carcinoma. Turning to the study itself: Patients were both men and women, whose ages ran from 30 to 69 years. Samples yielded about 3.65 to 7.13 million productive TCRbeta reads, similar across tissue types.

Study-wide results and caveats: Pairs of tumor regions overlapped more than tumor-adjacent and tumor-blood pairs did.

Notes on this clonotype: Its matching antigen is unknown. Because it lacks the conserved phenylalanine or tryptophan at the end, this CDR3 is likely a read error.

A primer in the constant region served to generate TCR beta cDNA from 500 ng of total RNA. Researchers made the TCR beta libraries by running three nested multiplex PCR rounds with slightly modified ARM-PCR. Researchers ran the first two PCR rounds for approximately 10 cycles each with TRBV1-TRBV30 forward primers and a C-beta reverse primer. TCRdb analysed the multiplex PCR reads with MiXCR anew, one entry per CDR3 protein. The table has around 190,000 distinct CDR3 sequences, around 81% seen once. Each 20-30 mg portion of unsorted bulk tissue served as the source for co-extraction of RNA and DNA. Every patient had chronic HBV infection and was treatment-naive. The CDR3 runs to 12 residues. V lost 5 bases and J lost 6, with 11 bases in between.

The sample taken for sequencing was tumor tissue from primary liver carcinoma. The TCR comes from a man aged 35 to 55 with primary liver carcinoma and hepatitis B virus infection. This sequence joins TRBV12-3 or TRBV12-4 and TRBJ2-7; D may be TRBD1 (5 bases). The CDR3 loop reads CASSIAGLEQYY. CDR3 in DNA: TGTGCCAGCAGTATCGCAGGGCTCGAGCAGTACTAC.